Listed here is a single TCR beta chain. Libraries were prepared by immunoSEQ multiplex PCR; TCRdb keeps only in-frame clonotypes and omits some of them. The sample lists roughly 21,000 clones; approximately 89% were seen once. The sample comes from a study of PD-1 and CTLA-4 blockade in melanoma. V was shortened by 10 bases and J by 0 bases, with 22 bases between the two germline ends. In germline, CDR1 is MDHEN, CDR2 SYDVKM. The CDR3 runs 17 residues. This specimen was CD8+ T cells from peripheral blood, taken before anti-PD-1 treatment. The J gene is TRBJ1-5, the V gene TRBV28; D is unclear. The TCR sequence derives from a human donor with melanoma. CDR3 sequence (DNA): TGTGCCACCCTAAAACCCGGACTGAGCTATAGCAATCAGCCCCAGCATTTT. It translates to CATLKPGLSYSNQPQHF. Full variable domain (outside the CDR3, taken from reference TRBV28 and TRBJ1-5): DVKVTQSSRYLVKRTGEKVFLECVQDMDHENMFWYRQDPGLGLRLIYFSYDVKMKEKGDIPEGYSVSREKKERFSLILESASTNQTSMYLCATLKPGLSYSNQPQHFGDGTRLSIL.